Presented here are 31 T cell receptor beta chains from one specimen sequenced in a study of cytomegalovirus exposure and HLA in healthy donors (dated by TCRdb to about 2017). Library preparation employed the immunoSEQ multiplex PCR assay. The multiplex PCR relied on a mix of 60 forward primers for TCR Vbeta segments and 13 reverse primers for TCR Jbeta segments. This immuneACCESS table, as held by TCRdb, lists in-frame sequences with V and J called but not all clones. Of the missing ones, under half trace to an unresolved V gene in checked studies; the others have no known cause. This sample lists around 150,000 clones; roughly three quarters were detected once. Approximately 7.1% of the sample lies in the top ten. The sequencing input was PBMCs. These receptors were collected from a man aged 35 to 55 in good health and CMV-seropositive.

This clone turned up a few times. The chain links TRBV11-2 to TRBJ2-1; TRBD2 agrees at 9 bases. CDR1 is SGHAT, CDR2 FQNNGV, per germline. The trim removed 5 bases at V and 7 bases at J, leaving 9 bases unmatched. This CDR3 has 15 amino acids. CDR3 DNA sequence: TGTGCCAGCAGCCAGACTAGCGGTGAGGGGAATGAGCAGTTCTTC. Its protein is CASSQTSGEGNEQFF.

CDR3 DNA: TGTGCCAGCAGCTTGGACGGGAGGAGAGATGGCTACACCTTC. Its translation: CASSLDGRRDGYTF. The chain couples TRBV13 to TRBJ1-2; no reliable D call. The germline V and J ends were trimmed by 3 bases and 6 bases, with 14 bases remaining between them. CDR3 length equals 14 residues. The germline CDR1 and CDR2 sequences are PRHDT and FYEKMQ (reference sequence).

The chain links TRBV5-1 to TRBJ1-1, with D possibly matching TRBD1 (5 bases). V was pared by 4 bases and J by 5 bases, with 18 bases between. Germline V gives CDR1 SGHRS, CDR2 YFSETQ. The CDR3 runs to 15 residues. The CDR3 DNA reads TGCGCCAGCAGCCCGTTGAGGGGAGCGGGGACTGAAGCTTTCTTT. Encoded protein: CASSPLRGAGTEAFF.

This chain links TRBV5-8 with TRBJ1-5; no clear D. Germline V gene data show CDR1 as SGHTS and CDR2 as YDEGEE. The V gene lost 1 base and the J gene lost 4 bases, with 6 bases spanning the gap. The CDR3 runs to 13 residues. The CDR3 coding sequence is TGTGCCAGCAGCTTGACTACAAATCAGCCCCAGCATTTT. Residues: CASSLTTNQPQHF.

V gene TRBV2 combines with J gene TRBJ1-2; 7 nucleotides match TRBD1. Trimming took 6 bases from V and 5 from J; bases not matched to a gene: 3. The CDR3 covers 12 residues. Germline CDR1 and CDR2: SNHLY and FYNNEI. Here the CDR3 reads CASRPGGYGYTF. The CDR3 DNA reads TGTGCCAGCAGGCCAGGGGGATATGGCTACACCTTC.

This clone has only a few counts. V and J are TRBV4-3 and TRBJ1-2; D call uncertain. This CDR3 contains 16 residues. Germline V CDR1 and CDR2: LGHNA, YSLEER. Trimming pared 0 bases from V and 3 bases from J, leaving 14 bases between. Here the CDR3 reads CASSQDKGPGDYGYTF. CDR3 bases: TGCGCCAGCAGCCAAGATAAAGGCCCAGGTGACTATGGCTACACCTTC.

This chain links TRBV10-3 with TRBJ1-5; possibly TRBD1 for D (6 bases). The germline CDR1 and CDR2 sequences are ENHRY and SYGVKD. The V and J ends lost 5 bases and 8 bases respectively, with 16 bases between them. This CDR3 has 14 amino acids. The CDR3 protein is CAISPTAGAEPQHF. The CDR3 DNA reads as TGTGCCATCAGTCCAACGGCGGGGGCTGAGCCCCAGCATTTT.

The CDR3 here is CASPLHPGHVDYGYTF. In DNA, the CDR3 is TGTGCCAGCCCTCTTCACCCCGGACATGTCGACTATGGCTACACCTTC. This chain links TRBV14 with TRBJ1-2; D might be TRBD1 (5 bases). Germline V gene lookup returns CDR1 SGHDN and CDR2 FVKESK. The CDR3 has 16 amino acids. V was cut by 8 bases and J by 3 bases, with 22 bases left in between.

The CDR3 region has the DNA TGTGCCAGCAGCGAGAGGGACAGATACAATGAGCAGTTCTTC. Its protein is CASSERDRYNEQFF. The chain uses TRBV9 and TRBJ2-1, with 7 bases lining up with TRBD1. Germline V gene data show CDR1 as SGDLS and CDR2 as YYNGEE. The V and J ends lost 3 bases and 4 bases, in that order; junction bases with no gene match: 4. The CDR3 has 14 amino acids.

V and J are TRBV19 and TRBJ1-2; 11 bases are shared with TRBD1. Germline lookup yields CDR1 LNHDA and CDR2 SQIVND (reference sequence). CDR3 size: 20 residues. With V trimmed by 2 bases and J by 5 bases, 19 bases remained unmatched. In nucleotides, the CDR3 is TGTGCCAGTAGTATACCTACCTTAACTTCCGGGACAGGGGGACGATATGGCTACACCTTC. Its translation: CASSIPTLTSGTGGRYGYTF. The full variable domain, rest sourced from reference TRBV19 and TRBJ1-2, is DGGITQSPKYLFRKEGQNVTLSCEQNLNHDAMYWYRQDPGQGLRLIYYSQIVNDFQKGDIAEGYSVSREKKESFPLTVTSAQKNPTAFYLCASSIPTLTSGTGGRYGYTFGSGTRLTVV.

The chain has TRBV7-2 and TRBJ1-5, with TRBD1 as a possible D gene (5 bases). Between the trimmed V and J ends, which lost 2 bases and 0 bases, there was a span of 11 bases. Germline V gene sequence: CDR1 SGHTA, CDR2 FQGNSA. The CDR3 loop spans 16 amino acids. In DNA, the CDR3 is TGTGCCAGCAGCTTACAGGACGGACATAGCAATCAGCCCCAGCATTTT. Protein: CASSLQDGHSNQPQHF.

The V call is TRBV29-1, the J call TRBJ2-1; weak D call: TRBD1 (5 bases). V lost 5 bases to trimming and J lost 6 bases, with 20 bases between them. The CDR3 length is 15 residues. In germline, CDR1 is SQVTM, CDR2 ANQGSEA. The CDR3 DNA reads as TGCAGCGTTCTAGAGACAGCAACGAATTCCAATGAGCAGTTCTTC. Its protein product is CSVLETATNSNEQFF.

The chain joins TRBV5-5 to TRBJ1-1; D is unresolved. Germline CDR1 and CDR2: SGHKS and YYEKEE (reference sequence). The CDR3 has 12 amino acids. V gave up 4 bases and J gave up 2 bases, with 6 bases separating them. The DNA of the CDR3 is TGTGCCAGCAGCCGCGCAAACACTGAAGCTTTCTTT. As protein: CASSRANTEAFF. The whole variable domain, remainder taken from reference TRBV5-5 and TRBJ1-1, is DAGVTQSPTHLIKTRGQQVTLRCSPISGHKSVSWYQQVLGQGPQFIFQYYEKEERGRGNFPDRFSARQFPNYSSELNVNALLLGDSALYLCASSRANTEAFFGQGTRLTVV.

The gene calls are TRBV7-9 and TRBJ1-2; possibly TRBD1 for D (6 bases). CDR3 length equals 13 residues. Germline V gene sequence: CDR1 SEHNR, CDR2 FQNEAQ (reference sequence). V lost 4 bases and J 3 bases, leaving 9 bases between the germline ends. The CDR3 DNA follows: TGTGCCAGCAGCTCCCGGACAGACTATGGCTACACCTTC. Its translation: CASSSRTDYGYTF.

V and J are TRBV27 and TRBJ2-6; D is uncertain. The CDR3 has 15 amino acids. V was shortened by 3 bases and J by 1 base, with 7 bases between the two germline ends. CDR1 is MNHEY, CDR2 SMNVEV, per germline (reference sequence). Here the CDR3 DNA reads TGTGCCAGCAGTTTTGGGCCATCTGGGGCCAACGTCCTGACTTTC. The encoded protein is CASSFGPSGANVLTF.

This clone was counted a single time. The J gene is TRBJ2-2, the V gene TRBV7-8; a possible D gene is TRBD1 (5 bases). Germline V CDR1 and CDR2: SGHVS, FQNEAQ. CDR3 length equals 16 residues. V lost 5 bases, J lost 3 bases, and 16 bases lay in between. The CDR3 reads CASSPGSSGYTGELFF. The CDR3 DNA reads as TGTGCCAGCAGCCCCGGAAGTTCAGGGTACACCGGGGAGCTGTTTTTT.

This chain uses TRBV30 with TRBJ2-7; D might be TRBD1 (6 bases). Germline-derived CDR1 and CDR2 are GTSNPN and SVGIG (reference sequence). The CDR3 totals 12 residues. Trimming left V 3 bases short and J 4 bases short, with 10 bases between. CDR3 residues: CAWRRDKYEQYF. The CDR3 region has the DNA TGTGCCTGGAGAAGGGACAAATACGAGCAGTACTTC. The variable domain in full, with the rest retrieved from reference TRBV30 and TRBJ2-7, is SQTIHQWPATLVQPVGSPLSLECTVEGTSNPNLYWYRQAAGRGLQLLFYSVGIGQISSEVPQNLSASRPQDRQFILSSKKLLLSDSGFYLCAWRRDKYEQYFGPGTRLTVT.

The rearrangement uses TRBV5-6 and TRBJ2-5, with 9 nucleotides matching TRBD1. The J call may be in error: the DNA end matches TRBJ2-7 better. Germline lookup yields CDR1 SGHDT and CDR2 YYEEEE. CDR3 length: 13 amino acids. Here the CDR3 DNA reads TGTGCCAGCAGCTCGACAGGGGGGTACGAGCAGTACTTC. Its protein product is CASSSTGGYEQYF.

Only a few counts were recorded for this clone. The chain recombines TRBV15 with TRBJ1-2; D gene ambiguous. This CDR3 contains 14 residues. Germline V gene lookup returns CDR1 LNHNV and CDR2 YYDKDF (reference sequence). V lost 1 base and J lost 1, with 7 bases in between. The CDR3 loop reads CATSRVGDNYGYTF. Written as DNA, the CDR3 is TGTGCCACCAGCAGAGTCGGGGATAACTATGGCTACACCTTC.

This clone came up once. The chain has TRBV9 and TRBJ1-2; weak D call: TRBD1 (6 bases). The CDR3 contains 16 residues. Germline values: CDR1 SGDLS, CDR2 YYNGEE. V lost 3 bases to trimming and J lost 4 bases, with 19 bases between them. The CDR3 region is CASSALRGANPYGYTF. DNA of the CDR3: TGTGCCAGCAGCGCCTTGCGGGGGGCGAACCCCTATGGCTACACCTTC.

V usage is TRBV6-1 and J usage is TRBJ1-4; 8 positions match TRBD1. CDR1 and CDR2 (germline): MNHNS, SASEGT. V was pared by 5 bases and J by 7 bases, with 9 bases of the junction left unmatched. CDR3 length: 15 residues. CDR3 residues: CASSSPGQAIEKLFF. The CDR3 DNA reads as TGTGCCAGCAGTTCTCCGGGACAGGCCATTGAAAAACTGTTTTTT.

The chain is built from TRBV7-6 and TRBJ1-5, with D possibly matching TRBD1 (5 bases). The CDR3 is 15 residues long. Germline V gene data show CDR1 as SGHVS and CDR2 as FNYEAQ. V lost 2 bases to trimming and J lost 1 base, with 9 bases between them. CDR3 sequence: CASSLRGGSNQPQHF. Here the CDR3 DNA reads TGTGCCAGCAGCTTAAGGGGAGGGAGCAATCAGCCCCAGCATTTT. Complete variable domain (other parts from reference TRBV7-6 and TRBJ1-5): GAGVSQSPRYKVTKRGQDVALRCDPISGHVSLYWYRQALGQGPEFLTYFNYEAQQDKSGLPNDRFSAERPEGSISTLTIQRTEQRDSAMYRCASSLRGGSNQPQHFGDGTRLSIL.

The CDR3 nucleotides read TGTGCCAGCAGCCAAGTGGAGGTAGAGCGCCTAGGGACAGATACGCAGTATTTT. Translating gives CASSQVEVERLGTDTQYF. The gene calls are TRBV4-2 and TRBJ2-3, with D maybe TRBD2 (5 bases). Per germline, CDR1 LGHNA and CDR2 YNFKEQ. This CDR3 has 18 amino acids. V lost 1 base, J lost 3 bases, and 20 bases lay in between.

This clone has a handful of counts. The chain joins TRBV14 to TRBJ1-1, with TRBD1 as a possible D gene (6 bases). Germline V gives CDR1 SGHDN, CDR2 FVKESK. This CDR3 has 15 amino acids. The V and J ends lost 1 base and 0 bases respectively, with 9 bases between them. CDR3 sequence: CASSQARGLNTEAFF. The CDR3 DNA reads as TGTGCCAGCAGCCAAGCTAGGGGGTTGAACACTGAAGCTTTCTTT.

CDR3 bases: TGTGCCAGCTTGGACCCCTTCAGGGCCGGGGAGCTGTTTTTT. Residues: CASLDPFRAGELFF. This rearrangement joins TRBV19 to TRBJ2-2; tentatively, D is TRBD1 (5 bases). This CDR3 region has 14 residues. V was clipped by 9 bases and J by 6 bases, with 17 bases between them. Per germline, CDR1 LNHDA and CDR2 SQIVND (reference sequence). Variable domain in full (rest from reference TRBV19 and TRBJ2-2): DGGITQSPKYLFRKEGQNVTLSCEQNLNHDAMYWYRQDPGQGLRLIYYSQIVNDFQKGDIAEGYSVSREKKESFPLTVTSAQKNPTAFYLCASLDPFRAGELFFGEGSRLTVL.

The chain combines TRBV6-5 with TRBJ1-2, with TRBD1 identical over 9 bases. The CDR3 consists of 14 residues. CDR1 is MNHEY and CDR2 is SVGAGI in the germline V gene. J lost 6 bases, V lost 5 bases, and 7 bases had no gene match. The CDR3 sequence: CASSHRQGGHGYTF. In nucleotides, the CDR3 is TGTGCCAGCAGTCACCGACAGGGGGGGCATGGCTACACCTTC.

The genes are TRBV9 and TRBJ2-1; 10 bases agree with TRBD2. The ends lost 4 bases at V and 6 bases at J; junction bases unmatched: 7. This CDR3 region has 15 residues. Looked up from germline, CDR1 is SGDLS and CDR2 is YYNGEE. This CDR3 reads CASSSSGGVGNEQFF. In nucleotides, the CDR3 is TGTGCCAGCAGCTCCAGCGGGGGGGTTGGCAATGAGCAGTTCTTC.

Regarding this clone: The same CDR3 also results from other DNA sequences found in this sample. The rearrangement joins TRBV27 to TRBJ2-7; 9 positions match TRBD1. The V gene's germline CDR1 is MNHEY and CDR2 SMNVEV (reference sequence). CDR3 size: 14 residues. The V and J ends lost 5 bases and 2 bases, in that order; junction bases with no gene match: 4. The CDR3 reads CASSPGQGTYEQYF. The CDR3 DNA reads as TGTGCCAGCAGTCCGGGACAGGGAACCTACGAGCAGTACTTC.

As for this clone: The sample carries other DNA sequences with the same CDR3. The CDR3 bases are TGTGCCAGTAGCCCCGGGGGCGGGACAGGGGCATCCTACGAGCAGTACTTC. This codes for CASSPGGGTGASYEQYF. The chain couples TRBV11-2 to TRBJ2-7, with TRBD1 matching 10 bases. With V trimmed by 9 bases and J by 1 base, 15 bases remained unmatched. The CDR3 consists of 17 residues. From germline, CDR1 is SGHAT and CDR2 FQNNGV.

The V gene is TRBV7-6, the J gene TRBJ2-5, with 10 positions matching TRBD2. J was trimmed by 2 bases and V by 0 bases; bases with no gene match: 6. The germline gives CDR1 SGHVS, CDR2 FNYEAQ. The CDR3 totals 17 residues. The DNA of the CDR3 is TGTGCCAGCAGCTTAGCGCCGGCTAGCGGGGGTCAAGAGACCCAGTACTTC. Translation gives CASSLAPASGGQETQYF. The whole variable domain, filled in from reference TRBV7-6 and TRBJ2-5, reads GAGVSQSPRYKVTKRGQDVALRCDPISGHVSLYWYRQALGQGPEFLTYFNYEAQQDKSGLPNDRFSAERPEGSISTLTIQRTEQRDSAMYRCASSLAPASGGQETQYFGPGTRLLVL.

CDR3 amino acids: CASSDPSGTGTYEQYF. In nucleotides, the CDR3 is TGTGCCAGCAGTGATCCGTCCGGGACAGGGACCTACGAGCAGTACTTC. V usage is TRBV6-1 and J usage is TRBJ2-7, with 9 bases aligning to TRBD1. The length of the CDR3 is 16 residues. J lost 2 bases, V lost 3 bases, and 8 bases had no gene match. Germline loops: CDR1 MNHNS, CDR2 SASEGT.